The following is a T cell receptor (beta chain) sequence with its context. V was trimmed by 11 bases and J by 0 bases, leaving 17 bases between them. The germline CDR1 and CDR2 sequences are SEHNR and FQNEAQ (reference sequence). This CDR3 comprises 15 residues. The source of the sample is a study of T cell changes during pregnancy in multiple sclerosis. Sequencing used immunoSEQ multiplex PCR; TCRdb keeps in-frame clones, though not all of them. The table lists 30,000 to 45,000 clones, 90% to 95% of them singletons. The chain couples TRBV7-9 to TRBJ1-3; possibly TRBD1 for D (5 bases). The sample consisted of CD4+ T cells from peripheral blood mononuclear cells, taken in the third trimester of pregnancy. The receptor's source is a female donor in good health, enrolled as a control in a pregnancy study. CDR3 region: CAPTLGGDSGNTIYF. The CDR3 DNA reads TGTGCCCCAACCTTGGGGGGAGACTCTGGAAACACCATATATTTT.